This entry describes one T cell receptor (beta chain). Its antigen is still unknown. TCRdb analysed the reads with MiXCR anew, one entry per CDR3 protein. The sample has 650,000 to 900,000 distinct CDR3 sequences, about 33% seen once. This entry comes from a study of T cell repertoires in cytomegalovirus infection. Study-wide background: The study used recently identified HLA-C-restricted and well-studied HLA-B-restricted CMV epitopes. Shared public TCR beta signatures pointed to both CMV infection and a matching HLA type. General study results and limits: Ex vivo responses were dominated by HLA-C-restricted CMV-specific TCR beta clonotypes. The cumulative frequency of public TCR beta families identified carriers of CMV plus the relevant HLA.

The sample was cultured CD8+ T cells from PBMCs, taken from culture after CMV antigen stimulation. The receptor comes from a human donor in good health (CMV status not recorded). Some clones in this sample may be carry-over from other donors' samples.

Here the CDR3 reads CASSGYSSYNEQFF. CDR3 sequence (DNA): TGTGCCAGTAGCGGGTACAGCTCCTACAATGAGCAGTTCTTC. This chain links TRBV19 with TRBJ2-1, with D uncertain. Trimming cost V 6 bases and J 0 bases, with 9 bases left between them. Germline V gene lookup returns CDR1 LNHDA and CDR2 SQIVND (reference sequence). The CDR3 extends over 14 amino acids.